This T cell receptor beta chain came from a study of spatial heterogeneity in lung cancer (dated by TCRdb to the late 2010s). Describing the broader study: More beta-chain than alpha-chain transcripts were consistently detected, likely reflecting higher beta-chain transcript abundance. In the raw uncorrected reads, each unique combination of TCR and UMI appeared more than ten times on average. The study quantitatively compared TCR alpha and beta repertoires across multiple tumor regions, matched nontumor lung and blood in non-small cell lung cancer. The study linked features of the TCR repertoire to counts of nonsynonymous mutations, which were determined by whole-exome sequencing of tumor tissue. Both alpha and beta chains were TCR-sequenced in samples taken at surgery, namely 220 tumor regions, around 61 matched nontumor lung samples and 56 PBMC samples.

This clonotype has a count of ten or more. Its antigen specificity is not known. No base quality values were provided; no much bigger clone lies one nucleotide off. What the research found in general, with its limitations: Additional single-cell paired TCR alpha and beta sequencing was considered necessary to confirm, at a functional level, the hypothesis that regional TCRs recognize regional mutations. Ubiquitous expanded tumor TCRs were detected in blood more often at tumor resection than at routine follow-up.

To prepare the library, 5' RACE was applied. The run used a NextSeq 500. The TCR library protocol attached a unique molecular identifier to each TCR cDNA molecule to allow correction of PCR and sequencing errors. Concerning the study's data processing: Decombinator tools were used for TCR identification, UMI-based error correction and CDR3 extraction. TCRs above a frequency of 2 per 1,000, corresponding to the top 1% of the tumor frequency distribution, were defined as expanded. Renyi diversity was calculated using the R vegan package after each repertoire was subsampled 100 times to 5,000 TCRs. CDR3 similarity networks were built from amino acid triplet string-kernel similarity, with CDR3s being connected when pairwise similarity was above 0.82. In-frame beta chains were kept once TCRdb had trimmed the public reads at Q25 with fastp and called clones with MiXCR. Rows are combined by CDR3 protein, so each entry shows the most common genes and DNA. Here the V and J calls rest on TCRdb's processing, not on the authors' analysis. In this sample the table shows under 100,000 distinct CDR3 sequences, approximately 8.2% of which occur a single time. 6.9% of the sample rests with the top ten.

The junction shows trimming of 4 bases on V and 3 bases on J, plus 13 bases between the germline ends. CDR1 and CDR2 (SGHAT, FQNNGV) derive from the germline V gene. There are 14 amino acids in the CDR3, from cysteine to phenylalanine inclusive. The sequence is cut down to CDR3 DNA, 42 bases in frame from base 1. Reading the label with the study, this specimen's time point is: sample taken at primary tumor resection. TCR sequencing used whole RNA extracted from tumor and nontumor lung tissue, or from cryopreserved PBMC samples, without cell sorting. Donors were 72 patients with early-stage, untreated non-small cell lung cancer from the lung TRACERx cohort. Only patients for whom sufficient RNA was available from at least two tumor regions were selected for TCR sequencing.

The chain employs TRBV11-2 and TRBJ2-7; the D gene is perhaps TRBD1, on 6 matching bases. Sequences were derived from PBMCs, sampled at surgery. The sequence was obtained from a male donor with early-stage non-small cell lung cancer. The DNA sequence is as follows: TGTGCCAGCAGCTCTCATCTCAGGGGCTACGAGCAGTACTTC. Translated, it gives CASSSHLRGYEQYF.